This T cell receptor (beta chain) is from a study of blood T cell repertoires in COVID-19 (dated by TCRdb to the early 2020s). As for the study more broadly: Collaborator samples came from the United States, Italy and Spain and covered acute and convalescent phases of COVID-19. Deeply sampled blood TCRbeta repertoires from subjects exposed to, actively infected with, or recovered from COVID-19 were included in the dataset. Sample metadata almost always included a de-identified subject ID, COVID-19 status, age in years and sex. The samples were drawn from two sources: the first 160 participants of the ongoing ImmuneRACE study, and 1,000 to 1,500 subjects contributed by 6 global collaborators. The material from the prospective study consisted of cDNA or gDNA derived from T cells, B-cell-depleted T cells, or PBMCs. The repertoires were released in a freely available public database meant as a resource for research on the immune response to SARS-CoV-2. Where HLA class I and class II types were available, the types were taken from metadata supplied by the sample provider, not from assay-based typing.

Overall study outcomes, separate from this receptor: The amount of clinical and demographic metadata varied by source and participant and was provided uncurated.

On this clone: Its recognized antigen is unknown. Base qualities are not at hand, and no much larger clone is one base apart.

Participants in the prospective study were enrolled through a virtual design, were aged about 18 to 90 years, and lived in 24 United States geographic areas. To assign participants to cohorts, the prospective study relied on clinical history that participants themselves reported in a screening survey and a study questionnaire. Recovered participants in ImmuneRACE Cohort 3 were defined as having two consecutive negative NP/OP PCR tests, clearance from a healthcare professional, or resolution of symptoms. Mobile phlebotomists in the prospective study collected whole blood, serum and a nasopharyngeal or oropharyngeal swab from every participant. Participants in the prospective study had the option to provide additional blood draws and questionnaires over an approximately two-month period. Before DNA extraction, blood samples from the prospective study were shipped at room temperature or frozen. Via the germline V gene (reference sequence), CDR1 is MNHEY and CDR2 SMNVEV. Trimming leaves V shorter by 6 bases and J shorter by 8 bases, with the junction holding 11 bases beyond the gene matches. Taken from cysteine to phenylalanine, the CDR3 has 15 residues. Kept here is only the CDR3 DNA, which spans 45 bases and is read in frame from base 1.

TCRbeta CDR3 regions were amplified from genomic DNA using the immunoSEQ Assay, a bias-controlled multiplex PCR. The source study handled its data this way. The number of nucleated cells in each sample was estimated from the amplification of reference gene primers within the assay. To quantify the absolute abundance of each unique TCRbeta CDR3 rearrangement, sequence reads were collapsed and filtered. For each sample, productive Simpson clonality was calculated by taking the square root of Simpson's diversity index across productive rearrangements. Here the immuneACCESS table is served through TCRdb, limited to in-frame sequences with V and J called. Missing clones are a known gap in these copies; in checked studies unresolved V genes cover under half, and the rest lacks a known reason. For V, J and clone size, that table is used; D and trimming come from the DNA. The sample has nearly 200,000 clones on record, roughly 90% of them singletons. Around 8.9% of the sample belongs to the ten largest clones.

The TCR originated in a woman in her late teens or twenties who had recovered from COVID-19. The chain employs TRBV27 and TRBJ2-1, and TRBD2 aligns with 9 junction nucleotides. Sample: PBMCs or T cells enriched from blood (not recorded which). The CDR3 protein sequence reads: CASRPGGGGAHEQFF. The DNA is TGTGCCAGCAGGCCCGGGGGCGGGGGGGCGCATGAGCAGTTCTTC.